This is a list of T cell receptor beta chains from one sample in a study of shared clonotypes between healthy human individuals. The table came from immunoSEQ multiplex PCR; TCRdb's copy has only in-frame clones and leaves some out. The sample shows fewer than 850,000 clones, approximately 79% of them seen only once. Material: memory CD4+ T cells sorted from blood. The receptors shown here come from a woman aged 30 to 39 in good health. Each CDR3 is given with its conserved first and last residue. A D gene is named only where the DNA matches it firmly. Some rows mark clone size as missing; the rest say once, few, many or name a class of expanded clone.

d_gene	v_gene	j_gene	abundance	CDR3nt	CDR3aa
TRBD2	TRBV5-1	TRBJ2-1	many	TGCGCCAGCAGCGCCAGGACTAGCAGCTCCAGCTCCTACAATGAGCAGTTCTTC	CASSARTSSSSSYNEQFF
-	TRBV28	TRBJ1-4	-	TGTGCCAGCAGTCAAAGAGAAAAACTGTTTTTT	CASSQREKLFF
-	TRBV9	TRBJ2-3	-	TGTGCCAGCAGCCCTCGGGGTACGAGCCCAGATACGCAGTATTTT	CASSPRGTSPDTQYF
-	TRBV5-4	TRBJ2-7	once	TGTGCCAGCGGCGACTTTCCGACCCCTCCCCACGAGCAGTACTTC	CASGDFPTPPHEQYF
TRBD2	TRBV29-1	TRBJ2-1	-	TGCAGCGCCGTGCCGGGAGGGCAGCTGAATGAGCAGTTCTTC	CSAVPGGQLNEQFF
-	TRBV6-4	TRBJ2-1	-	TGTGCCAGCAGTGACGATCCGGGTCCCTACAATGAGCAGTTCTTC	CASSDDPGPYNEQFF
-	TRBV28	TRBJ2-2	-	TGTGCCAGCAGAGTCACAGGGCGGTCGGGGGAGCTGTTTTTT	CASRVTGRSGELFF
TRBD2	TRBV30	TRBJ2-7	few	TGTGCCTGGAGGGGGGGGTTTGCGGAGGAGCAGTACTTC	CAWRGGFAEEQYF
TRBD1	TRBV16	TRBJ1-5	-	TGTGCCAGCAGCCAATACGGCGGACAGGGTCAGCCCCAGCATTTT	CASSQYGGQGQPQHF
-	TRBV2	TRBJ1-2	few	TGTGCCAGCAGGATAGGGGACCTCAACTATGGCTACACCTTC	CASRIGDLNYGYTF
TRBD1	TRBV29-1	TRBJ1-2	-	TGCAGCGTGGGACGGGACAGGGGTTCCCCATGGTATGGCTACACCTTC	CSVGRDRGSPWYGYTF
-	TRBV19	TRBJ1-4	once	TGTGCCAGTAGTATGGGTTTTTGGGAAAAACTGTTTTTT	CASSMGFWEKLFF
-	TRBV19	TRBJ1-1	-	TGTGCCAGTAGTTGGGTGAACACTGAAGCTTTCTTT	CASSWVNTEAFF
TRBD1	TRBV15	TRBJ1-2	-	TGTGCCACCAGCATAGCAGGGGGCCTTGGCTACACCTTC	CATSIAGGLGYTF
-	TRBV7-8	TRBJ1-3	-	TGTGCCAGCAGCTCTTATCTGCTAGCTGGAAACACCATATATTTT	CASSSYLLAGNTIYF
-	TRBV19	TRBJ1-5	-	TGTGCCAGTAGTAGCGGGCGACTAGCAAATCAGCCCCAGCATTTT	CASSSGRLANQPQHF
TRBD2	TRBV19	TRBJ2-1	few	TGTGCCAGTAGTGCGCGGGGGAACTACAATGAGCAGTTCTTC	CASSARGNYNEQFF
-	TRBV7-2	TRBJ2-5	-	TGTGCCAGCAACCTACAGGGAGTTCAAGAGACCCAGTACTTC	CASNLQGVQETQYF
-	TRBV27	TRBJ2-3	-	TGTGCCAGCAGAGGGACGGTTGGAGGCACGCAGTATTTT	CASRGTVGGTQYF
TRBD1	TRBV19	TRBJ1-5	-	TGTGCCAGTAGTGTGACAGGGGGCTCAGATCAGCCCCAGCATTTT	CASSVTGGSDQPQHF
TRBD1	TRBV7-2	TRBJ1-5	-	TGTGCCAGCAGCTCGGGACAGGGCGGGTGGGGTCAGCCCCAGCATTTT	CASSSGQGGWGQPQHF
-	TRBV28	TRBJ2-7	-	TGTGCCAGCAGGCGGCCGGGGAGGAGCTCCTACGAGCAGTACTTC	CASRRPGRSSYEQYF
-	TRBV7-2	TRBJ2-3	-	TGTGCCAGCAGCTTAGGGGGGCTCGGAAGCACAGATACGCAGTATTTT	CASSLGGLGSTDTQYF
TRBD2	TRBV19	TRBJ2-7	-	TGTGCCAGTAGTAAGCCTCCGTCTAGCGGGAGAAAATACGAGCAGTACTTC	CASSKPPSSGRKYEQYF
-	TRBV6-5	TRBJ1-1	-	TGTGCCAGCAGTTCCCACCTTGGAGCTTTCTTT	CASSSHLGAFF
-	TRBV28	TRBJ1-2	few	TGTGCCAGCAGTTTCCGGGGAACTTATGGCTACACCTTC	CASSFRGTYGYTF
-	TRBV4-1	TRBJ2-2	-	TGCGCCAGCAGACTCGCAGGGTTTGGCGGGGAGCTGTTTTTT	CASRLAGFGGELFF
-	TRBV6-5	TRBJ1-1	-	TGTGCCAGCAGTTCGCCCCCGATCGGAGAGAACACTGAAGCTTTCTTT	CASSSPPIGENTEAFF
TRBD1	TRBV28	TRBJ1-2	once	TGTGCCAGCGTCAGGGGGCCGACTGGCTACACCTTC	CASVRGPTGYTF
TRBD1	TRBV19	TRBJ1-5	few	TGTGCCAGTACCACACGCCTGACAGGGGGCAATCAGCCCCAGCATTTT	CASTTRLTGGNQPQHF
-	TRBV14	TRBJ2-3	once	TGTGCCAGCAGCCGGGTGGGAGTAAGCACAGATACGCAGTATTTT	CASSRVGVSTDTQYF
TRBD2	TRBV18	TRBJ2-1	few	TGTGCCAGCTCACCACCGACTAGCGGGAGCCATGAGCAGTTCTTC	CASSPPTSGSHEQFF
-	TRBV6-5	TRBJ2-2	-	TGTGCCAGCACTCCGGGGGGCTTCACCGGGGAGCTGTTTTTT	CASTPGGFTGELFF
-	TRBV2	TRBJ2-5	-	TGTGCCAGCAGTGAAGGATCTAGTAGAGAGACCCAGTACTTC	CASSEGSSRETQYF